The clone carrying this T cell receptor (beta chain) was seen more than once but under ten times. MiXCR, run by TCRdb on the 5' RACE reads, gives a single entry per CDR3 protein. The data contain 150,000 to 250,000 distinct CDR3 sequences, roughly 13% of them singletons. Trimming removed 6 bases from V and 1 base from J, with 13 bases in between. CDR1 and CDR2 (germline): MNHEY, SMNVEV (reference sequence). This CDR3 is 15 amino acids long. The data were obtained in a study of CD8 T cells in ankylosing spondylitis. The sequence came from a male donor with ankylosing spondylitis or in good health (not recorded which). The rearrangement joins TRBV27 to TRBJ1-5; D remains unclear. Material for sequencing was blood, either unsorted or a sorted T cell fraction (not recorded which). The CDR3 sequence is CASRRGSVSNQPQHF. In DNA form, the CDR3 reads TGTGCCAGCAGGAGAGGGTCGGTAAGCAATCAGCCCCAGCATTTT.